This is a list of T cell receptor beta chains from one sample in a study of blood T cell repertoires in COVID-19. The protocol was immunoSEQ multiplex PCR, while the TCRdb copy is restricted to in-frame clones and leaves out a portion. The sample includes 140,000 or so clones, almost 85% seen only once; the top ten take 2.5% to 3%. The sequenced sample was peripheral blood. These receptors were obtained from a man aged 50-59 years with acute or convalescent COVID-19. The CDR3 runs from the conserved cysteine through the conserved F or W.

CDR3: CAWSVRGVNTIYF
J: TRBJ1-3
length: 13
V: TRBV30

CDR3: CASSYFGQPTGELFF
J: TRBJ2-2
length: 15
V: TRBV6-5

CDR3: CASSLTPDRDDRGNYGYTF
J: TRBJ1-2
length: 19
V: TRBV4-1

CDR3: CASSPGTSPNEQFF
J: TRBJ2-1
length: 14
V: TRBV7-3

CDR3: CASTITWGLTGELFF
J: TRBJ2-2
length: 15
V: TRBV27

CDR3: CAISEQGRTEAFF
J: TRBJ1-1
length: 13
V: TRBV10-3

CDR3: CASSKYRGSNQPQHF
J: TRBJ1-5
length: 15
V: TRBV6-5

CDR3: CSASGGAGDYGYTF
J: TRBJ1-2
length: 14
V: TRBV20-1

CDR3: CASSIGGQNNEQFF
J: TRBJ2-1
length: 14
V: TRBV19

CDR3: CATSHSTGMDTQYF
J: TRBJ2-3
length: 14
V: TRBV24-1

CDR3: CASSQVGREGRQETQYF
J: TRBJ2-5
length: 17
V: TRBV14

CDR3: CASSSPGQGGSYNEQFF
J: TRBJ2-1
length: 17
V: TRBV5-4

CDR3: CASSAGVEDGYTF
J: TRBJ1-2
length: 13
V: TRBV5-4

CDR3: CASSLTGFNEQFF
J: TRBJ2-1
length: 13
V: TRBV13

CDR3: CASTRDSNEKLFF
J: TRBJ1-4
length: 13
V: TRBV7-9

CDR3: CASSFQGLAGVGTDTQYF
J: TRBJ2-3
length: 18
V: TRBV27

CDR3: CASSIGQGHNEQFF
J: TRBJ2-1
length: 14
V: TRBV19

CDR3: CASRLFSGASNEQFF
J: TRBJ2-1
length: 15
V: TRBV6-6

CDR3: CASTRAGGAYEQYF
J: TRBJ2-7
length: 14
V: TRBV11-3

CDR3: CASSTQGADYEQYF
J: TRBJ2-7
length: 14
V: TRBV6-5

CDR3: CASSFETTKSHEQYF
J: TRBJ2-7
length: 15
V: TRBV28

CDR3: CAISESSSYNSPLHF
J: TRBJ1-6
length: 15
V: TRBV10-3

CDR3: CASRPGQGRGEQYF
J: TRBJ2-7
length: 14
V: TRBV19

CDR3: CATSDSPGKETQYF
J: TRBJ2-5
length: 14
V: TRBV24-1

CDR3: CASSLDRGGREQYF
J: TRBJ2-7
length: 14
V: TRBV27

CDR3: CASNEGGGGLYGYTF
J: TRBJ1-2
length: 15
V: TRBV6-6

CDR3: CASSGQGDYGYTF
J: TRBJ1-2
length: 13
V: TRBV2

CDR3: CASRKEAGGNNEQFF
J: TRBJ2-1
length: 15
V: TRBV7-2

CDR3: CATSKPGHGFAEQFF
J: TRBJ2-1
length: 15
V: TRBV24-1

CDR3: CASSPRAADQPQHF
J: TRBJ1-5
length: 14
V: TRBV18

CDR3: CASSIVGGIVTDTQYF
J: TRBJ2-3
length: 16
V: TRBV19

CDR3: CASSPRTGQVNTEAFF
J: TRBJ1-1
length: 16
V: TRBV18

CDR3: CASSLQDGDEAFF
J: TRBJ1-1
length: 13
V: TRBV4-1

CDR3: CAITRTSANDGGEQYF
J: TRBJ2-7
length: 16
V: TRBV10-3

CDR3: CASSIQRQVLFF
J: TRBJ1-4
length: 12
V: TRBV19

CDR3: CASSQTTGGELGNTIYF
J: TRBJ1-3
length: 17
V: TRBV3-1/TRBV3-2

CDR3: CASSLTGTRSEQYF
J: TRBJ2-7
length: 14
V: TRBV11-3

CDR3: CASGGIKGSYEQYF
J: TRBJ2-7
length: 14
V: TRBV12-5

CDR3: CASSDSGYYSTDTQYF
J: TRBJ2-3
length: 16
V: TRBV6-4